The 6 T cell receptor beta chains below come from one sample, sequenced in a study of T cell responses to AZD1222 COVID-19 vaccine. Sequenced by immunoSEQ multiplex PCR; TCRdb stores in-frame clones only, minus some. This repertoire shows 160,000 or so clones, under 95% found once; its top ten account for around 0.99%. Sequenced here: peripheral blood, sampled 28 days after the second AZD1222 dose. The receptors were sampled from an adult who received the AZD1222 COVID-19 vaccine.

This chain's CDR3 is CASSLARYGSFNYGYTF. CDR3 bases: TGTGCCAGCAGCTTGGCCCGGTATGGGAGCTTCAACTATGGCTACACCTTC. V usage is TRBV5-5 and J usage is TRBJ1-2; no clear D. The CDR3 is made up of 17 amino acids. The germline gives CDR1 SGHKS, CDR2 YYEKEE (reference sequence). Trimming stripped 0 bases from V and 2 bases from J, with 17 bases between.

The CDR3, as DNA: TGCGCCAGCAGCTTGGGGCCAGGGGGTTCCAATCAGCCCCAGCATTTT. It is translated as CASSLGPGGSNQPQHF. The J gene is TRBJ1-5, the V gene TRBV5-1; 7 bases map to TRBD1. With 0 bases clipped from V and 3 bases from J, the junction kept 6 bases outside the gene matches. Germline CDR1 reads SGHRS; CDR2 reads YFSETQ. The CDR3 totals 16 residues.

This rearrangement joins TRBV9 to TRBJ1-1; D is unresolved. The CDR3 spans 14 residues. Germline CDR1 SGDLS, CDR2 YYNGEE. V was cut by 0 bases and J by 6 bases, with 12 bases left in between. Written as DNA, the CDR3 is TGTGCCAGCAGCGTAGGAGGCCATCAAGCTGAAGCTTTCTTT. Encoded protein: CASSVGGHQAEAFF.

This clone was picked up one time. The chain combines TRBV4-1 with TRBJ2-7; D tentatively reads TRBD1 or TRBD2 (6 bases each). The V gene's germline CDR1 is MGHRA and CDR2 YSYEKL. The CDR3 is 16 residues long. Trimming pared 3 bases from V and 3 bases from J, leaving 18 bases between. The CDR3 bases are TGCGCCAGCAGCCAGATTATTTCGGGGGCGGGCTACGAGCAGTACTTC. Protein: CASSQIISGAGYEQYF.

The J gene is TRBJ1-1, the V gene TRBV16; tentative D call: TRBD1 (5 bases). Germline assignment: CDR1 KGHSY and CDR2 FQNENV. V was pared by 0 bases and J by 0 bases, with 8 bases between. The CDR3 sequence is 15 residues long. The CDR3 spells CASSQSGRLNTEAFF. The CDR3 DNA follows: TGTGCCAGCAGCCAATCGGGACGGCTGAACACTGAAGCTTTCTTT.

By frequency in the sample, this clone is medium-sized (0.01 to 0.1%). The V call is TRBV6-4, the J call TRBJ2-2; D is unresolved. Trimming removed 2 bases from V and 4 bases from J, with 8 bases in between. In germline, CDR1 is MRHNA, CDR2 SNTAGT. The CDR3 spans 14 residues. The CDR3 region has the DNA TGTGCCAGCAGTGACGGGGAAAGCACCGGGGAGCTGTTTTTT. It is translated as CASSDGESTGELFF.